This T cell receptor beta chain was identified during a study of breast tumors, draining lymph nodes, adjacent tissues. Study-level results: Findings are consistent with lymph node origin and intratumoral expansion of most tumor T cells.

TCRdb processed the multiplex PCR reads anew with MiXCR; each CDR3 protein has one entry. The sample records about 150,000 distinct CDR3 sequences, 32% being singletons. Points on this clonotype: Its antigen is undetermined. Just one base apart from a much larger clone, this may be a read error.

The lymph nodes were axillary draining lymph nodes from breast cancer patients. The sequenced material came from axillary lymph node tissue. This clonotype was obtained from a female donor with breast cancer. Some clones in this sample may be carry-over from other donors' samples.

In nucleotides, the CDR3 is TGTGCCAGCAGTCACACCCTTCCATCAGGGGGCCTTAATCAGCTCCAGCATTTT. Its translation is CASSHTLPSGGLNQLQHF. This sequence joins TRBV12-3 or TRBV12-4 and TRBJ1-5, with 8 bases matching TRBD1. This CDR3 region has 18 residues.